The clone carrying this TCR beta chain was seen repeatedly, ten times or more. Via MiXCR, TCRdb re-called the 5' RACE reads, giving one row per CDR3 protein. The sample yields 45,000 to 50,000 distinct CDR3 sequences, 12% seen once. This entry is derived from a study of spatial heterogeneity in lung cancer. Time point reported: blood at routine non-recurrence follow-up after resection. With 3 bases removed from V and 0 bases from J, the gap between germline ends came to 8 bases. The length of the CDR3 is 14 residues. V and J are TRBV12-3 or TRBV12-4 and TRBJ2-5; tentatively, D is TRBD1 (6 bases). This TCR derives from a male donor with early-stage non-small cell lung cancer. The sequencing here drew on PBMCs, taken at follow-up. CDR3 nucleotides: TGTGCCAGCAGTTTTGACAGGTACCAAGAGACCCAGTACTTC. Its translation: CASSFDRYQETQYF.